Sequencing of this T cell receptor (beta chain) was carried out in a study of T cell responses to AZD1222 COVID-19 vaccine. Some clones are missing from TCRdb's copy, which holds only in-frame ones; the method was immunoSEQ multiplex PCR. The profile shows about 150,000 clones, 65% to 90% of them singletons. The sequencing here drew on peripheral blood, taken 28 days after the second dose of the MenACWY control vaccine. This sequence was found in an adult who received the MenACWY meningococcal vaccine as a control.

CDR3 residues: CASKPAGGTDTQYF. The CDR3 DNA reads TGCGCCAGTAAACCAGCCGGGGGTACAGATACGCAGTATTTT. This rearrangement joins TRBV4-1 to TRBJ2-3; perhaps TRBD2 as D (6 bases). V was shortened by 9 bases and J by 3 bases, with 16 bases between the two germline ends. The CDR3 totals 14 residues. Germline V gene data show CDR1 as MGHRA and CDR2 as YSYEKL.